This T cell receptor beta chain stems from a study of shared clonotypes between healthy human individuals. Only CD45RO-negative cells positively selected for CCR7 counted as naive CD8 cells, so terminally differentiated effector memory CD45RA+ cells were excluded. V was cut by 5 bases and J by 8 bases, with 11 bases left in between. CDR1 PRHDT and CDR2 FYEKMQ come from the germline V gene (reference sequence). CDR3 size: 12 residues. This clone was seen only once. Clones were read by immunoSEQ multiplex PCR, and TCRdb kept only the in-frame ones, dropping some. Of around 1.9 million clones in the sample, around 93% were seen once.

The TCR sequence derives from a man between 18 and 29 years old in good health. Some clones in this sample may be carry-over from other donors' samples. The V and J genes are TRBV13 and TRBJ2-3; D unclear. The sample consisted of naive CD8+ T cells from PBMCs. The CDR3 DNA follows: TGTGCCAGCAGCCCCGTTCGGGTTACGCAGTATTTT. It specifies CASSPVRVTQYF.